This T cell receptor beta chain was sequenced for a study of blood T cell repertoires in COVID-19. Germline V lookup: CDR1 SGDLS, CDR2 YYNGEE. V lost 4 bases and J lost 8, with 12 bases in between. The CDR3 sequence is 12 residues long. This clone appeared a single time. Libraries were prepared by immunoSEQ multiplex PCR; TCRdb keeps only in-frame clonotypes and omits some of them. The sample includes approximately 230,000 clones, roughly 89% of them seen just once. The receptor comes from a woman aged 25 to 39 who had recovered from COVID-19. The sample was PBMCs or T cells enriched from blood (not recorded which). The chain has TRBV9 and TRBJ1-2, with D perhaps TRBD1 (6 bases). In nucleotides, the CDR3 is TGTGCCAGCAGCCCAGGGGAGGGAGGCTACACCTTC. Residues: CASSPGEGGYTF.